This T cell receptor beta chain derives from a study of beta chain features in type 1 diabetes. Study information: Cell yields, age and gender were similar between patients and healthy donors.

Concerning this clone itself: Its antigen is not identified.

All of the isolated RNA was reverse transcribed, so expressed TCRB transcripts were sequenced. Naive, central memory and regulatory T cell samples averaged about 3.5 million reads. Here immunoSEQ multiplex PCR was the method, and the copy in TCRdb shows in-frame clones only, minus some. The table lists 200,000 to 250,000 clones, roughly 16% of them singletons, with approximately 0.086% in the top ten. General study findings and limits: Within each of all four CD4+ subsets, Type 1 diabetes patients had TCRB CDR3s that were moderately but significantly shorter. PCR might preferentially amplify shorter templates, equally in patients and controls. Patients' naive, central memory and regulatory TCRB repertoires appeared more alike than those of healthy donors.

CDR1 is PRHDT and CDR2 is FYEKMQ in the germline V gene (reference sequence). This CDR3 comprises 17 residues. Trimming at V came to 5 bases and at J to 4 bases, leaving 13 bases not matched to a gene. Source material: naive CD4+ T cells from blood. This chain connects TRBV13 to TRBJ2-5; 10 bases fit TRBD2. The receptor comes from a man aged 25 to 40 with type 1 diabetes. For the CDR3, the DNA is TGTGCCAGCAGCCCTACTGGATCAAGGACTAGCGGAGAGACCCAGTACTTC. Its translation: CASSPTGSRTSGETQYF. Full variable domain (rest looked up from reference TRBV13 and TRBJ2-5): AAGVIQSPRHLIKEKRETATLKCYPIPRHDTVYWYQQGPGQDPQFLISFYEKMQSDKGSIPDRFSAQQFSDYHSELNMSSLELGDSALYFCASSPTGSRTSGETQYFGPGTRLLVL.